This T cell receptor (beta chain) was recovered during a study of blood T cell repertoires in COVID-19. This CDR3 spans 17 amino acids. Trimming pared 6 bases from V and 4 bases from J, leaving 24 bases between. Germline CDR1 MNHEY, CDR2 SVGEGT. The protocol was immunoSEQ multiplex PCR, while the TCRdb copy is restricted to in-frame clones and leaves out a portion. This table holds about 120,000 clones, 84% found once. The chain employs TRBV6-2 or TRBV6-3 and TRBJ1-2; possibly TRBD1 for D (6 bases). This TCR was sampled from a middle-aged woman with acute or convalescent COVID-19. The sample was peripheral blood. Here the CDR3 DNA reads TGTGCCAGCAGCTCTTTGGGGGCGCGATCCAGACTCTATGGCTACACCTTC. Translation gives CASSSLGARSRLYGYTF.